The entry below describes one T cell receptor (beta chain). Which antigen it targets is not known. Base quality data are lacking; no much larger clone is found one base away. Measured from the cysteine to the phenylalanine, the CDR3 is 14 residues long. CDR3 DNA is the only sequence kept; it has 42 bases, read in frame from the first base. Cut back by 7 bases and 0 bases, the V and J ends lie 10 bases apart. The CDR1 and CDR2 encoded by the germline V gene are MNHEY and SVGEGT. Genomic DNA extracted from blood, in amounts of roughly 230-550 ng, served as the starting material for amplifying TRB repertoires. This sample stems from a study of T and B cells in COVID-19 patients (dated by TCRdb to about 2020). About the study as a whole: Using TRB and IGH repertoire sequencing of peripheral blood, the study characterized adaptive immunity in COVID-19 patients who had active infection or had recovered. A recovered cohort included about 19 patients who provided some 22 samples, and most of these patients had mild to moderate COVID-19 treated on an outpatient basis. The recovered cohort had a median age of about 37 years, compared with approximately 70 years in the active-infection cohort. In the active-infection cohort, about 60% of the 20 patients were critically ill and required mechanical ventilation or ECMO. In the active-infection cohort, nine tenths of the roughly 20 patients had comorbidities linked to unfavorable COVID-19 outcome. Over 8 million TCR sequences were analysed in a TCR and BCR sequence repository that covered approximately 40 patients and about 69 time points. A couple of patients were in both the active and recovered cohorts because samples existed from active disease and from after recovery. For the repertoire analyses, the comparison was an age-matched reference group of about 36 healthy donors who were negative for COVID-19 antibodies. As many as 9 follow-up blood samples were collected from each patient, and in some individuals these samples spanned different disease stages. Broad study findings and their caveats: Patients with COVID-19 were reported to show strongly skewed TRBV/TRBJ gene usage. A total of 2,000 to 2,500 TCR clusters were exclusive to the recovered cohort, and about 31 of those clusters were low-pGen clusters. The cohort was judged too small for assessing how HLA contributes to COVID-19 susceptibility or severity. Specific T cell subsets (CD4+/Treg/CD8+) and sorted SARS-CoV-2-responsive or tetramer+ T cells had not yet been sequenced, with those experiments still ongoing. Blood samples from mildly ill patients during symptoms and early samples from severe cases were scarce. In active COVID-19, TRB repertoires were highly clonal, while at recovery, diversity and richness increased above the levels seen in healthy donors. The reported TCR clusters were stated to require prospective validation before clinical use.

TCRdb shows the sequencer as Illumina MiSeq. Multiplex PCR with BIOMED2 TRB-A/B primer pools was used to amplify TRB rearrangements. Two consecutive PCRs added Illumina-compatible adapters and 7-nucleotide sample barcodes to the amplicons. All library PCRs used Phusion HS II polymerase. Amplicons were gel-purified with the NucleoSpin Gel and PCR Clean-up kit, quantified on Qubit, and pooled at 3 to 4 nM. Before Illumina next-generation sequencing, the quality of the amplicon pool was assessed on an Agilent 2100 Bioanalyzer. The paper's processing steps were these. Annotation of TRB rearrangements was done in MiXCR 3.0.8 with the default MiXCR reference library. Sequences with fewer than 2 reads and non-productive reads were filtered out, and every unique CDR3 nucleotide sequence was treated as a single clone. R 3.5.1 was used to calculate clonality, diversity, richness and V-J gene usage. GLIPH2 was used for TCR clustering by CDR3 similarity, and generation probabilities were calculated by OLGA. Only GLIPH2 clusters with at least four unique TCR clonotypes present in at least three individuals were retained. TCRdb reran the public reads through fastp at Q25 and MiXCR, keeping productive beta chains. Entries that share a CDR3 protein sequence are merged under the most common genes and DNA. The authors' filters were not applied to this entry. The sample table records about 11,000 distinct CDR3 sequences; roughly 31% of these occur just once. The leading ten clones occupy 15% to 20% of the sample.

The sequence links TRBV6-2 or TRBV6-3 to TRBJ2-1; the D gene is possibly TRBD1, with 6 bases matching. Source material: blood. This clonotype was obtained from a human donor with active COVID-19. In nucleotides, the sequence is TGTGCCAGCATTCAGGGGAGCTCCTACAATGAGCAGTTCTTC. Translated, this is CASIQGSSYNEQFF.